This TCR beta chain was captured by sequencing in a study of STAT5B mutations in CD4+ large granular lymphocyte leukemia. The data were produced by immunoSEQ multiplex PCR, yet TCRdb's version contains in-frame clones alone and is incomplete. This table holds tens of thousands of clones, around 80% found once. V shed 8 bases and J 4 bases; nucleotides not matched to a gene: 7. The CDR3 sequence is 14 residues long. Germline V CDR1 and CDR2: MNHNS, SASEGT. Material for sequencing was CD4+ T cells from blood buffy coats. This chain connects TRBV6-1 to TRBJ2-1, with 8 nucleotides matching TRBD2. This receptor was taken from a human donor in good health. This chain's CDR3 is CASDRAGGYNEQFF. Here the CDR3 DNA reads TGTGCCAGCGATCGCGCGGGAGGTTACAATGAGCAGTTCTTC.